Below, 21 T cell receptor beta chains from the same sample are listed, as sequenced in a study of blood T cell repertoires in COVID-19. Using immunoSEQ multiplex PCR, the repertoire was profiled, and TCRdb retains in-frame clones only, with some absent. The table records 150,000 or so clones, 83% of them present only once. Sequenced sample: PBMCs or T cells enriched from blood (not recorded which). These receptors all stem from a woman between 50 and 59 years old who had recovered from COVID-19.

The chain employs TRBV10-1 and TRBJ2-7; unclear D gene. The V gene's germline CDR1 is WNHNN and CDR2 SYGVQD (reference sequence). V lost 6 bases to trimming and J lost 0 bases, with 15 bases between them. The CDR3 is made up of 15 amino acids. The CDR3 nucleotides read TGCGCCAGCAGGGAGAGTCGGAGAGACTCCTACGAGCAGTACGTC. It is translated as CASRESRRDSYEQYV.

The chain recombines TRBV6-5 with TRBJ2-2; TRBD2 matches 7 bases. The CDR3 extends over 13 amino acids. CDR1 and CDR2 (germline): MNHEY, SVGAGI. The J segment lost 6 bases and the V segment lost 6 bases, leaving 4 bases of the junction unmatched. In nucleotides, the CDR3 is TGTGCCAGCAGCCGGGGGGATGCCGGGGAGCTGTTTTTT. Amino acids: CASSRGDAGELFF.

This chain uses TRBV29-1 with TRBJ1-2, with D possibly TRBD1 on 6 matching bases. This CDR3 comprises 12 residues. Per germline, CDR1 SQVTM and CDR2 ANQGSEA. The CDR3: CSSRGGVYGYTF. DNA for the CDR3: TGCAGTTCCAGGGGCGGCGTCTATGGCTACACCTTC.

This clone was seen a single time. V gene TRBV7-2 combines with J gene TRBJ2-3; 16 nucleotides match TRBD2. The CDR3 length is 16 residues. V lost 4 bases and J lost 10; bases outside the gene matches: 8. Germline values: CDR1 SGHTA, CDR2 FQGNSA. This chain's CDR3 is CASSSGLAGGLGAQYF. The CDR3 coding sequence is TGTGCCAGCAGCTCGGGACTAGCGGGGGGGCTAGGGGCGCAGTATTTT.

The chain links TRBV6-1 to TRBJ2-1, with TRBD2 matching 8 bases. Germline loops: CDR1 MNHNS, CDR2 SASEGT. The CDR3 has 15 residues. V shed 2 bases, J shed 9 bases, and the junction held 9 bases outside the gene matches. The CDR3 spells CASSESGGGRREQFF. CDR3 bases: TGTGCCAGCAGTGAATCGGGGGGGGGCCGCCGTGAGCAGTTCTTC.

The V and J genes are TRBV19 and TRBJ1-1, with D possibly being TRBD1 (5 bases). CDR1 is LNHDA, CDR2 SQIVND, per germline (reference sequence). The CDR3 consists of 14 residues. V was cut by 3 bases and J by 2 bases, with 10 bases left in between. CDR3 nucleotides: TGTGCCAGTAGTATCCCAGGGTTTAACACTGAAGCTTTCTTT. Translated: CASSIPGFNTEAFF.

This chain uses TRBV28 with TRBJ1-6, with D unclear. Per germline, CDR1 MDHEN and CDR2 SYDVKM. This CDR3 region has 14 residues. The V gene lost 7 bases and the J gene lost 5 bases, with 12 bases spanning the gap. The CDR3 DNA follows: TGTGCCAGCACCGGAACAGCCGATAATTCACCCCTCCACTTT. Protein sequence: CASTGTADNSPLHF.

The chain is built from TRBV11-3 and TRBJ1-1; TRBD1 aligns across 10 bases. Germline V gene sequence: CDR1 SGHNT, CDR2 YENEEA. The CDR3 loop spans 14 amino acids. Losses at the gene ends were 5 bases for V and 6 bases for J; bases not matched to a gene: 6. The DNA of the CDR3 is TGTGCCAGCAGCCTCCGGGACAGGGGCTCTGAAGCTTTCTTT. It codes for CASSLRDRGSEAFF. The whole variable domain, filled in from reference TRBV11-3 and TRBJ1-1, reads EAGVVQSPRYKIIEKKQPVAFWCNPISGHNTLYWYLQNLGQGPELLIRYENEEAVDDSQLPKDRFSAERLKGVDSTLKIQPAELGDSAVYLCASSLRDRGSEAFFGQGTRLTVV.

This clone was counted a few times. The CDR3 spells CASRGVNTEAFF. The DNA of the CDR3 is TGTGCCAGCAGAGGGGTGAACACTGAAGCTTTCTTT. The chain recombines TRBV28 with TRBJ1-1, with TRBD1 as a possible D gene (5 bases). The V and J ends lost 6 bases and 0 bases respectively, with 5 bases between them. The CDR3 totals 12 residues. Germline V gene lookup returns CDR1 MDHEN and CDR2 SYDVKM.

V is TRBV5-1 and J is TRBJ1-4; D unresolved. Germline CDR1 and CDR2: SGHRS and YFSETQ. CDR3 length equals 13 residues. V gave up 4 bases and J gave up 5 bases, with 9 bases separating them. The CDR3 DNA follows: TGCGCCAGCAGCCGCGCACAGAATGAAAAACTGTTTTTT. It yields the protein CASSRAQNEKLFF.

The chain recombines TRBV29-1 with TRBJ1-6, with TRBD1 matching 8 bases. V lost 6 bases and J lost 6; bases outside the gene matches: 4. Germline V gives CDR1 SQVTM, CDR2 ANQGSEA. The CDR3 contains 13 residues. CDR3 protein: CSVARGPNSPLHF. The CDR3 nucleotides are TGCAGCGTAGCCAGGGGGCCTAATTCACCCCTCCACTTT.

This clone turned up a few times. The DNA for the CDR3 is TGTGCCAGCAGCGTAGGAGGGAAGGACAAACTGTTTTTT. The encoded protein is CASSVGGKDKLFF. The chain uses TRBV9 and TRBJ1-4; no clear D. The CDR3 has 13 amino acids. Per germline, CDR1 SGDLS and CDR2 YYNGEE. Trimming stripped 0 bases from V and 11 bases from J, with 11 bases between.

The gene calls are TRBV15 and TRBJ1-2; 8 positions agree with TRBD1. CDR1 is LNHNV and CDR2 is YYDKDF in the germline V gene (reference sequence). The V segment lost 0 bases and the J segment 3 bases; nucleotides outside the gene matches: 9. The length of the CDR3 is 17 residues. For the CDR3, the DNA is TGTGCCACCAGCAGAGATCGAAGGCAGGGGGCTTACTATGGCTACACCTTC. It translates to CATSRDRRQGAYYGYTF.

V gene TRBV2 combines with J gene TRBJ1-6; 7 nucleotides align to TRBD1. V shed 7 bases, J shed 5 bases, and the junction held 8 bases outside the gene matches. This CDR3 comprises 15 residues. The germline gives CDR1 SNHLY, CDR2 FYNNEI. The chain's CDR3 is CASKTGSLHNSPLHF. The CDR3 DNA reads TGTGCCAGCAAGACAGGGAGCCTACATAATTCACCCCTCCACTTT.

This chain links TRBV15 with TRBJ2-3; 8 bases line up with TRBD1. Germline-derived CDR1 and CDR2 are LNHNV and YYDKDF (reference sequence). Trimming cost V 1 base and J 0 bases; bases outside gene matches: 6. There are 17 residues in the CDR3. The CDR3 coding sequence is TGTGCCACCAGCAGAGGGGGGCAGGGGGCTAGCACAGATACGCAGTATTTT. Protein: CATSRGGQGASTDTQYF.

The V call is TRBV7-2, the J call TRBJ2-5; D uncertain. The CDR3 is 11 amino acids. Germline-derived CDR1 and CDR2 are SGHTA and FQGNSA. Trimming shortened V by 6 bases and J by 5 bases, and 7 bases separated the two germline ends. Here the CDR3 DNA reads TGTGCCAGCAGTAATTCGGAGACCCAGTACTTC. This translates into CASSNSETQYF.

In its sample, this clone is medium-sized. The rearrangement links TRBV27 to TRBJ2-1; TRBD1 is a possible D gene (5 bases). The germline V and J ends were trimmed by 8 bases and 7 bases, with 12 bases remaining between them. The CDR3 covers 12 residues. The V gene's germline CDR1 is MNHEY and CDR2 SMNVEV (reference sequence). CDR3 region: CASGASRNEQFF. The DNA of the CDR3 is TGTGCCAGCGGGGCTAGTCGGAATGAGCAGTTCTTC.

This chain links TRBV28 with TRBJ2-2; D not resolved. Trimming cost V 4 bases and J 8 bases, with 5 bases left between them. The CDR3 runs to 11 residues. The germline V gene encodes CDR1 MDHEN and CDR2 SYDVKM. The DNA of the CDR3 is TGTGCCAGCAGTTCGGTAGGGGAGCTGTTTTTT. Translating gives CASSSVGELFF.

This clone occurred a few times. CDR3 bases: TGCGCCAGCAGCCACCCAGGTGTCAATGAGCAGTTCTTC. Its protein is CASSHPGVNEQFF. The rearrangement links TRBV4-1 to TRBJ2-1, with D uncertain. The CDR3 has 13 amino acids. The germline V and J ends were trimmed by 3 bases and 6 bases, with 9 bases remaining between them. CDR1 is MGHRA, CDR2 YSYEKL, per germline.

The J gene is TRBJ1-1, the V gene TRBV19, with a weak D call TRBD1 (5 bases). The CDR3 sequence is 12 residues long. The germline V gene encodes CDR1 LNHDA and CDR2 SQIVND (reference sequence). With 7 bases removed from V and 2 bases from J, the gap between germline ends came to 8 bases. In nucleotides, the CDR3 is TGTGCCAGTAAACAGGTTAACACTGAAGCTTTCTTT. Amino acids: CASKQVNTEAFF.

The J gene is TRBJ1-1, the V gene TRBV18; possible D gene TRBD1, 6 bases. This CDR3 has 14 amino acids. V dropped 3 bases and J dropped 6 bases, with 14 bases sitting between them. The germline gives CDR1 KGHSH, CDR2 LQKENI. CDR3: CASSPQGTPSEAFF. The CDR3 DNA sequence: TGTGCCAGCTCACCCCAGGGGACCCCGTCTGAAGCTTTCTTT.